This T cell receptor beta chain came from a study of blood T cells in healthy people across ages. Study context: With template switching, about one barcoded beta molecule was captured per two T cells.

Next came a second PCR, run for about 6 to 12 cycles, which used a sample-barcoded 5' primer along with a J-beta primer mix. Via MiXCR, TCRdb re-called the 5' RACE reads, giving one row per CDR3 protein. The top ten clones hold approximately 23% of a sample with roughly 800,000 distinct CDR3 sequences, over 45% of them seen once. Notes on the study in general: Both higher diversity and more naive CD4+ cells marked long-lived donors when set against aged donors. Naive and antigen-experienced cells were not separated, limiting conclusive comparison.

Drawn from each donor were ten milliliters of peripheral blood. This clonotype came up once. Its antigen remains unidentified. This CDR3 contains 16 residues. Germline V gives CDR1 SGHVS, CDR2 FQNEAQ. Trimming stripped 0 bases from V and 6 bases from J, with 16 bases between. V and J are TRBV7-8 and TRBJ2-3; maybe TRBD2 (5 bases). The sequence derives from a man aged 25 to 40 in good health. Specimen: blood. For the CDR3, the DNA is TGTGCCAGCAGCTTAGCATCTAGCCTCCATGGGGATACGCAGTATTTT. Translating it yields CASSLASSLHGDTQYF.